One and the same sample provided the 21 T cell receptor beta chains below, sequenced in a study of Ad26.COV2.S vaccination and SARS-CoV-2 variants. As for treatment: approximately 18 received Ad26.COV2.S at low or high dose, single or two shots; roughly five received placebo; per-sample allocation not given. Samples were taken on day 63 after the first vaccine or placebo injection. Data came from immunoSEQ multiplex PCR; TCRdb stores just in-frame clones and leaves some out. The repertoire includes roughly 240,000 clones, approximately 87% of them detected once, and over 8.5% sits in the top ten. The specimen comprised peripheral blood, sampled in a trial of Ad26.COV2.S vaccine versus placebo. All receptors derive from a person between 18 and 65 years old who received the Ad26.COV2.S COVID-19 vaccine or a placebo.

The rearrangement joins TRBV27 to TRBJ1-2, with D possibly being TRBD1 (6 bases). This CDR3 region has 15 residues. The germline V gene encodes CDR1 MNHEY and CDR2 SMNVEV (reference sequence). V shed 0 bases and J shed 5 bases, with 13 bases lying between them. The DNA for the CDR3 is TGTGCCAGCAGTTTATCGTCGGGGGCCCTATATGGCTACACCTTC. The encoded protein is CASSLSSGALYGYTF.

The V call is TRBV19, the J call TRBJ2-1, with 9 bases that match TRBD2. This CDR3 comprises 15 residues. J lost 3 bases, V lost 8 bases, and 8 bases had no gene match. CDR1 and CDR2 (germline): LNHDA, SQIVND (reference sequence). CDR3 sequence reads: CASSLASGVYNEQFF. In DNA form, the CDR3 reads TGTGCCAGTTCTCTGGCTAGCGGGGTCTACAATGAGCAGTTCTTC.

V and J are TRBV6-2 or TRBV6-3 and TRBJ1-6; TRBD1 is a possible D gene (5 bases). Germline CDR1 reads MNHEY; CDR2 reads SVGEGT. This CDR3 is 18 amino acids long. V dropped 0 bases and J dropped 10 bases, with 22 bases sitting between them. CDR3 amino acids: CASSYSIRDRRGQSPLHF. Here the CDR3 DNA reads TGTGCCAGCAGTTACTCGATCCGGGACCGTCGAGGGCAATCACCCCTCCACTTT.

CDR3 in DNA: TGTGCCAGCAGCTTTTCTCTAGCTTCGAGCCACTACGAGCAGTACTTC. This translates into CASSFSLASSHYEQYF. This rearrangement joins TRBV7-6 to TRBJ2-7; D might be TRBD2 (5 bases). The CDR3 is 16 amino acids. Trimming took 3 bases from V and 3 from J, leaving 18 bases between them. Germline V gene data show CDR1 as SGHVS and CDR2 as FNYEAQ.

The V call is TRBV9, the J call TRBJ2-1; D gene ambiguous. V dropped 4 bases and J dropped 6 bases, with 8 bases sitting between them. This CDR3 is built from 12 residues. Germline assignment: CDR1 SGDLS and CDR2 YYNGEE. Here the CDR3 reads CASSHGANEQFF. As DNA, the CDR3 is TGTGCCAGCAGCCATGGAGCCAATGAGCAGTTCTTC. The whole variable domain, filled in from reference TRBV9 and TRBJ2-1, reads DSGVTQTPKHLITATGQRVTLRCSPRSGDLSVYWYQQSLDQGLQFLIQYYNGEERAKGNILERFSAQQFPDLHSELNLSSLELGDSALYFCASSHGANEQFFGPGTRLTVL.

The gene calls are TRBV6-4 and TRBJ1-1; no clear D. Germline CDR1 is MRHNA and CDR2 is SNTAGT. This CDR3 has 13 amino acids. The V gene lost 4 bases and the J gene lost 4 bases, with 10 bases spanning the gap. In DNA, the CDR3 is TGTGCCAGCAGTGTTGGGGTCGGCACTGAAGCTTTCTTT. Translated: CASSVGVGTEAFF.

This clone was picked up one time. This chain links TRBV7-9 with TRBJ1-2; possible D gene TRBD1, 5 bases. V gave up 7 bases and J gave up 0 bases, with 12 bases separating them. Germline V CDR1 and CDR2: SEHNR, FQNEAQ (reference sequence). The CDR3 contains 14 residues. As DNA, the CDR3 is TGTGCCAGCACCAATGGGGGGACTAACTATGGCTACACCTTC. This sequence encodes CASTNGGTNYGYTF.

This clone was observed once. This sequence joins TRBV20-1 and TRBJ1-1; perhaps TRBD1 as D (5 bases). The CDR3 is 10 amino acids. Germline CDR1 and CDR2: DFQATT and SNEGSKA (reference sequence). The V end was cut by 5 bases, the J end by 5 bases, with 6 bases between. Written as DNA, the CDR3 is TGCAGTGCTGGGGGGACTGAAGCTTTCTTT. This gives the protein CSAGGTEAFF.

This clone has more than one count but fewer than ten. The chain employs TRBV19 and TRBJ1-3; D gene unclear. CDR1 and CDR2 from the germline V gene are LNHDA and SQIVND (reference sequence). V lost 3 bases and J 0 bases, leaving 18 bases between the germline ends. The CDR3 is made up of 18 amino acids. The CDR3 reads CASSMIPGRRLSGNTIYF. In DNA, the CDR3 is TGTGCCAGTAGTATGATTCCAGGTCGCAGGCTCTCTGGAAACACCATATATTTT.

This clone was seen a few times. The CDR3 bases are TGCGCCAGCAGTGAGACAGGGAACGAGCAGTACTTC. Amino acids: CASSETGNEQYF. The chain employs TRBV10-2 and TRBJ2-7; D is possibly TRBD1 (6 bases). Trimming took off 2 bases at V and 5 bases at J, with 7 bases between the two ends. This CDR3 region has 12 residues. Germline V gene data show CDR1 as WSHSY and CDR2 as SAAADI.

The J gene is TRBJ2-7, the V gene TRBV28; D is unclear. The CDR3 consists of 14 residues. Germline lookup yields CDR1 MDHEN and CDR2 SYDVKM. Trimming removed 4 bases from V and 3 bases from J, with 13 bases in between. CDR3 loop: CASSSLGTLYEQYF. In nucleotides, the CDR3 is TGTGCCAGCAGTTCTCTTGGTACTCTCTACGAGCAGTACTTC.

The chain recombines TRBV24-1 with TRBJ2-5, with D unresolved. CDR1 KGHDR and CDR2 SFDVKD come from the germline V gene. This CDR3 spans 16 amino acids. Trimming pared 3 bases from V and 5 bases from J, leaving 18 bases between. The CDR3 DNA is TGTGCCACCAGTGATCATTCATTCCCGGGTGGGGAGACCCAGTACTTC. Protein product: CATSDHSFPGGETQYF.

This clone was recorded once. The CDR3 sequence: CASSPQLAGVVARQETQYF. CDR3 in DNA: TGTGCCAGCAGCCCACAACTAGCGGGAGTGGTGGCCCGGCAAGAGACCCAGTACTTC. The chain employs TRBV5-6 and TRBJ2-5, with 11 bases lining up with TRBD2. From germline, CDR1 is SGHDT and CDR2 YYEEEE. The CDR3 has 19 residues. V was pared by 4 bases and J by 2 bases, with 16 bases of the junction left unmatched.

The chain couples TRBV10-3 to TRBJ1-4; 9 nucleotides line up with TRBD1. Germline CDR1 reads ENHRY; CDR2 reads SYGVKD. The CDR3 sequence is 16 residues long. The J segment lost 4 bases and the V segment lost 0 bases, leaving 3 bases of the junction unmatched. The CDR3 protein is CAISESVTGGNEKLFF. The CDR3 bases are TGTGCCATCAGTGAGTCCGTGACAGGGGGTAATGAAAAACTGTTTTTT.

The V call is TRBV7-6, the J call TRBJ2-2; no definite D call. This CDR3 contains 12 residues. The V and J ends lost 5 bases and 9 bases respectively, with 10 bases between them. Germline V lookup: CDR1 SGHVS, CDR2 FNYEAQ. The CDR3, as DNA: TGTGCCAGCAGCACAACGGTTCGGGAGCTGTTTTTT. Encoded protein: CASSTTVRELFF.

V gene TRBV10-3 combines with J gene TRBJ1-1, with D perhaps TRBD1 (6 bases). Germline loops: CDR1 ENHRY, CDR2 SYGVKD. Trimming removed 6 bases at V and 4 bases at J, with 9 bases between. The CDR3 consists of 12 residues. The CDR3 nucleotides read TGTGCCATCAGCACAGGGAGCACTGAAGCTTTCTTT. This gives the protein CAISTGSTEAFF.

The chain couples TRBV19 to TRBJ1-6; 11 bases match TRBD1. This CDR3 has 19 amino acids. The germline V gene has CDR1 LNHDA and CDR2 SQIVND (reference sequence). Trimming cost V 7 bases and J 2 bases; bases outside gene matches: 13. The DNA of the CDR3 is TGTGCCAGTAATATCACGGGACAGGGGGTAAGGACCTATAATTCACCCCTCCACTTT. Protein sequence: CASNITGQGVRTYNSPLHF.

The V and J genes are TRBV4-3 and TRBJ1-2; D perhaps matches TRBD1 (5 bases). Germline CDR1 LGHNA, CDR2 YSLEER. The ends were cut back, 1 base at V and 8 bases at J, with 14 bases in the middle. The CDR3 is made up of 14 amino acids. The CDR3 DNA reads TGCGCCAGCAGCCAAGTTGGAGGGGCTGGAGGCTACACCTTC. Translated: CASSQVGGAGGYTF.

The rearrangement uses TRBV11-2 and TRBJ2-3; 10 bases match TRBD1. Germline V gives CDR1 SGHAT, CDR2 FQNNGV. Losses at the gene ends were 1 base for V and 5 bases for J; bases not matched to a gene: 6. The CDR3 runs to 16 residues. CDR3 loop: CASSLAGQGPLDTQYF. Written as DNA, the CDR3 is TGTGCCAGCAGCTTAGCGGGACAGGGGCCCCTAGATACGCAGTATTTT.

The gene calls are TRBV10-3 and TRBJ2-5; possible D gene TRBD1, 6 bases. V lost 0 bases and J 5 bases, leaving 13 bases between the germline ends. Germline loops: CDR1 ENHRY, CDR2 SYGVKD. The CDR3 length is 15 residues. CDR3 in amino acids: CAISESTGGVETQYF. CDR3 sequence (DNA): TGTGCCATCAGTGAGTCGACAGGTGGGGTCGAGACCCAGTACTTC.

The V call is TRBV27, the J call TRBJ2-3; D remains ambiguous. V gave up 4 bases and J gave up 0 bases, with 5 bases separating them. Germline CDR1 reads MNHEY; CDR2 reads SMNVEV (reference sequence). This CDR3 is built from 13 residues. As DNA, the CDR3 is TGTGCCAGCAGTTACTATAGCACAGATACGCAGTATTTT. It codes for CASSYYSTDTQYF.